One sample yielded the 10 T cell receptor beta chains listed below, sequenced in a study of immune evolution from preneoplasia to lung adenocarcinoma. Some clones are missing from TCRdb's copy, which holds only in-frame ones; the method was immunoSEQ multiplex PCR. The table records nearly 5,500 clones, around four fifths of them present only once. Sequencing was done on a sample of FFPE minimally invasive lung adenocarcinoma tissue. The receptors were sampled from a person between 55 and 80 years old with lung adenocarcinoma.

This chain connects TRBV5-4 to TRBJ2-5; a weak D match, TRBD2 (7 bases). The germline gives CDR1 SGHNT, CDR2 YYREEE (reference sequence). This CDR3 has 14 residues. Deletions cut 4 bases from V and 2 bases from J, with 12 bases between. The CDR3 loop is CASSIGGVQETQYF. DNA of the CDR3: TGTGCCAGCAGCATAGGGGGGGTTCAAGAGACCCAGTACTTC.

V is TRBV28 and J is TRBJ2-4, with 10 positions matching TRBD2. Germline CDR1 and CDR2: MDHEN and SYDVKM. The CDR3 contains 16 residues. The ends lost 5 bases at V and 2 bases at J; junction bases unmatched: 6. In DNA, the CDR3 is TGTGCCAGCAGTAACGGAGCGGGGGGGCCCAAAAACATTCAGTACTTC. The encoded protein is CASSNGAGGPKNIQYF.

This rearrangement joins TRBV7-2 to TRBJ2-2; D gene unclear. The CDR3 covers 15 residues. Between the trimmed V and J ends, which lost 6 bases and 4 bases, there was a span of 15 bases. CDR1 is SGHTA and CDR2 is FQGNSA in the germline V gene. The CDR3 region is CASSYLNSPTGELFF. The CDR3 region has the DNA TGTGCCAGCAGTTACCTGAACAGCCCCACCGGGGAGCTGTTTTTT.

This clone appeared a single time. The chain couples TRBV28 to TRBJ2-3, with 9 bases matching TRBD1. The ends lost 4 bases at V and 4 bases at J; junction bases unmatched: 9. The CDR3 sequence is 16 residues long. Germline CDR1 MDHEN, CDR2 SYDVKM. The CDR3, as DNA: TGTGCCAGCAGTTCTCCGGGACAGGGATTAGCAGATACGCAGTATTTT. The encoded protein is CASSSPGQGLADTQYF.

The V gene is TRBV5-5, the J gene TRBJ1-4; D perhaps matches TRBD1 (6 bases). V lost 4 bases and J 6 bases, leaving 13 bases between the germline ends. This CDR3 is 14 amino acids long. In germline, CDR1 is SGHKS, CDR2 YYEKEE (reference sequence). The CDR3 DNA sequence: TGTGCCAGCAGCCAAGACAGGTTTGATGAAAAACTGTTTTTT. This sequence encodes CASSQDRFDEKLFF.

This chain uses TRBV19 with TRBJ2-7; D could derive from TRBD1 or TRBD2 (6 bases each). Germline values: CDR1 LNHDA, CDR2 SQIVND (reference sequence). The CDR3 sequence is 13 residues long. Deletions cut 2 bases from V and 4 bases from J, with 9 bases between. For the CDR3, the DNA is TGTGCCAGTAGTATACGGAGGGGGTACGAGCAGTACTTC. This codes for CASSIRRGYEQYF.

The chain has TRBV5-1 and TRBJ2-5, with 8 bases that match TRBD2. Germline CDR1 and CDR2: SGHRS and YFSETQ. The CDR3 runs 17 residues. V trimming: 0 bases; J trimming: 5 bases; junction bases outside the gene matches: 12. CDR3 in DNA: TGCGCCAGCAGCTTGGCCGGACGGGGGGGGACTTCGGAGACCCAGTACTTC. This codes for CASSLAGRGGTSETQYF.

The sample holds a few counts of this clone. The chain combines TRBV7-8 with TRBJ2-7; 10 positions match TRBD2. CDR1 and CDR2 (germline): SGHVS, FQNEAQ. The V segment lost 0 bases and the J segment 2 bases; nucleotides outside the gene matches: 4. The CDR3 contains 16 residues. The CDR3 sequence is CASSLAHTSGAYEQYF. The CDR3 DNA reads as TGTGCCAGCAGCTTAGCGCACACTAGCGGGGCCTACGAGCAGTACTTC. Drawing the rest from reference TRBV7-8 and TRBJ2-7, the complete variable domain is GAGVSQSPRYKVAKRGQDVALRCDPISGHVSLFWYQQALGQGPEFLTYFQNEAQLDKSGLPSDRFFAERPEGSVSTLKIQRTQQEDSAVYLCASSLAHTSGAYEQYFGPGTRLTVT.

The chain is built from TRBV29-1 and TRBJ1-1; D ambiguous. Trimming shortened V by 4 bases and J by 1 base, and 7 bases separated the two germline ends. Germline CDR1 is SQVTM and CDR2 is ANQGSEA. This CDR3 spans 12 amino acids. CDR3 bases: TGCAGCGTTGGAGAGGCGAACACTGAAGCTTTCTTT. Amino acid sequence: CSVGEANTEAFF.

This rearrangement joins TRBV30 to TRBJ2-7; 7 bases agree with TRBD1. The CDR3 covers 11 residues. Germline V gives CDR1 GTSNPN, CDR2 SVGIG (reference sequence). V shed 5 bases and J 9 bases; nucleotides not matched to a gene: 7. The chain's CDR3 is CAWGGQWGQYF. The CDR3 DNA is TGTGCCTGGGGGGGACAGTGGGGGCAGTACTTC. The full variable domain, with the rest looked up from reference TRBV30 and TRBJ2-7, is SQTIHQWPATLVQPVGSPLSLECTVEGTSNPNLYWYRQAAGRGLQLLFYSVGIGQISSEVPQNLSASRPQDRQFILSSKKLLLSDSGFYLCAWGGQWGQYFGPGTRLTVT.